The clone carrying this TCR beta chain has just one count. The germline V gene has CDR1 GTSNPN and CDR2 SVGIG (reference sequence). This CDR3 has 13 amino acids. Trimming stripped 2 bases from V and 6 bases from J, with 14 bases between. This entry comes from a study of control samples from healthy donors and cancer patients. Sequencing was performed with immunoSEQ multiplex PCR; in TCRdb, only in-frame clones are kept and a portion is missing. The profile shows approximately 140,000 clones, roughly 92% of them singletons. J is TRBJ2-7 and V is TRBV30, with D tentatively TRBD1 (5 bases). Sequenced: blood. The TCR comes from a man aged 25 to 40 in good health. The CDR3 is CAWSKQDNTEQYF. The DNA of the CDR3 is TGTGCCTGGAGTAAACAGGACAACACCGAGCAGTACTTC.